The rows below give T cell receptor beta chains drawn from one sample of a study of OX40 agonist ivuxolimab in advanced cancers. The data were produced by immunoSEQ multiplex PCR, yet TCRdb's version contains in-frame clones alone and is incomplete. The data show around 23,000 clones, approximately 90% seen once. Sequenced material: CD4+ or CD8+ T cells sorted from blood, taken in a trial of the OX40 agonist ivuxolimab. Receptors were obtained from an adult with an advanced solid tumor such as melanoma, head and neck, liver or kidney cancer. The CDR3 runs from the conserved cysteine through the conserved F or W.

v_gene	j_gene	CDR3aa
TRBV6-6	TRBJ2-7	CATLDYEQYF
TRBV11-2	TRBJ2-1	CASSQRGGGRSYNEQFF
TRBV5-1	TRBJ2-7	CASSLGSGGAYEQYF
TRBV7-3	TRBJ1-3	CASSFDVGSGNTIYF
TRBV19	TRBJ2-5	CASSIKWGVQETQYF
TRBV15	TRBJ2-3	CATSKGTSGGDTQYF
TRBV9	TRBJ1-6	CASGTPGRYNSPLHF
TRBV7-9	TRBJ2-7	CASSSPGTATYEQYF
TRBV5-1	TRBJ1-2	CASSLAWLSHGYTF
TRBV28	TRBJ1-4	CASSFRLGNERLFF
TRBV27	TRBJ1-1	CSTRSGAEAFF
TRBV19	TRBJ2-1	CASSRGLAANEQFF
TRBV7-8	TRBJ2-1	CASSQVDTYNEQFF
TRBV7-9	TRBJ2-2	CASSLGTVNTGELFF
TRBV7-2	TRBJ2-7	CASSLGLAGFSYEQYF
TRBV7-9	TRBJ2-7	CASSTGTGQVSHEQYF
TRBV5-4	TRBJ2-2	CASSLTGKNTGELFF
TRBV5-1	TRBJ2-3	CASSLVETGPDTQYF
TRBV18	TRBJ2-7	CASSRTGLSYEQYF
TRBV19	TRBJ2-7	CASSTAGPSYEQYF
TRBV10-2	TRBJ2-7	CASSGTRDHEQYF
TRBV5-6	TRBJ2-5	CASSLELEETQYF
TRBV6-1	TRBJ1-3	CASSPVSGNTIYF
TRBV6-1	TRBJ2-5	CASSEDPGRRETQYF
TRBV7-8	TRBJ2-2	CASSLNRQNTGELFF
TRBV6-1	TRBJ1-2	CASSYPEGYTF
TRBV27	TRBJ2-7	CASTPGGTSPGEQYF
TRBV19	TRBJ2-5	CASSIGTAETQYF
TRBV11-3	TRBJ2-1	CASSSDRVAYNEQFF
TRBV7-2	TRBJ2-7	CASSPPGEQYF
TRBV2	TRBJ2-7	CASTVPDSYEQYF
TRBV11-2	TRBJ1-2	CASSLGGSGPPYGYTF
TRBV27	TRBJ2-5	CASSLEGRGETQYF
TRBV27	TRBJ1-2	CASSFGQGDYGYTF
TRBV5-4	TRBJ2-3	CASSGERDYTDTQYF
TRBV11-2	TRBJ2-1	CASSLAGSGGEYNEQFF
TRBV27	TRBJ2-3	CASGDYTDTQYF